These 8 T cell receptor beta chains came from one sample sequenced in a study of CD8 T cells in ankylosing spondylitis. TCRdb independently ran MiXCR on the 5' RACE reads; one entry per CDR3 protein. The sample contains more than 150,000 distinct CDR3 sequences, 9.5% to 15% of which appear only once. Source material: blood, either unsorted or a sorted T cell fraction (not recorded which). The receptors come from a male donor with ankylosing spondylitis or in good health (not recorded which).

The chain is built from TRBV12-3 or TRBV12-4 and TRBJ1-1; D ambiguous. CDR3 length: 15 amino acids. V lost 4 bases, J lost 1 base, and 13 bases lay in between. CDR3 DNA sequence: TGTGCCAGCAGTTCGTTAAGATCGGGGAACACTGAAGCTTTCTTT. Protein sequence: CASSSLRSGNTEAFF.

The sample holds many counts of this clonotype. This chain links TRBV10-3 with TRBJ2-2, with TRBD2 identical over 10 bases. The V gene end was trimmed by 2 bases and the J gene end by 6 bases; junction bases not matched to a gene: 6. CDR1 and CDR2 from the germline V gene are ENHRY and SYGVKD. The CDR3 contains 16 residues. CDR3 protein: CAISEGLAVGAGELFF. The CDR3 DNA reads TGTGCCATCAGTGAGGGACTAGCGGTTGGGGCCGGGGAGCTGTTTTTT.

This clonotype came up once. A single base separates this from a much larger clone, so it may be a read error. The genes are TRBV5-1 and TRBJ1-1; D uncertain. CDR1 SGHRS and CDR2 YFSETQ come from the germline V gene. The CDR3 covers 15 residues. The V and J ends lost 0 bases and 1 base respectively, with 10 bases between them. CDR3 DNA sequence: TGCGCCAGCAGCTTGGAAACCCCAGCGAACACTGAAGCTTTCTTT. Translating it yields CASSLETPANTEAFF.

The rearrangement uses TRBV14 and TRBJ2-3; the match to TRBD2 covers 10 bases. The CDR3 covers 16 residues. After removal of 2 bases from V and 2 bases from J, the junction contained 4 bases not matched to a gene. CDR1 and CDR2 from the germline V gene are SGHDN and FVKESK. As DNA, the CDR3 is TGTGCCAGCAGCCAAAGGCTAGCGGGGGTCACAGATACGCAGTATTTT. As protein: CASSQRLAGVTDTQYF.

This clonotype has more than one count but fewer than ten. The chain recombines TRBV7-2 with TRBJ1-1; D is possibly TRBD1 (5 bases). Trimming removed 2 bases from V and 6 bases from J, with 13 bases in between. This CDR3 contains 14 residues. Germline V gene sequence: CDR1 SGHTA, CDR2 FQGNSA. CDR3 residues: CASSLSPGRAEAFF. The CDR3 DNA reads TGTGCCAGCAGCTTAAGCCCGGGGCGCGCTGAAGCTTTCTTT.

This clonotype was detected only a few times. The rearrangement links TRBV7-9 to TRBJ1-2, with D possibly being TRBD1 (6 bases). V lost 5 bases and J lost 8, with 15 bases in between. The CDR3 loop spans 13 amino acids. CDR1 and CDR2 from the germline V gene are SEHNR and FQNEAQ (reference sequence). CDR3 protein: CASSPENRDGYTF. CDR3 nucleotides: TGTGCCAGCAGCCCGGAGAACAGGGACGGCTACACCTTC.

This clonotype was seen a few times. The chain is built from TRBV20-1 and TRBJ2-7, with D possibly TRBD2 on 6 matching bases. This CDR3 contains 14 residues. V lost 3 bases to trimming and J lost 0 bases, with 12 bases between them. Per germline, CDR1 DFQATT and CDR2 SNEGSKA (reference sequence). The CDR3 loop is CSARGLANSYEQYF. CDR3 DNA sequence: TGCAGTGCTAGGGGCCTAGCGAACTCCTACGAGCAGTACTTC.

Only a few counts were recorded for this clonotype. The CDR3 nucleotides read TGCAGCGTTGAACCTCTTTTGGAGCGGGAGATCACAGATACGCAGTATTTT. Amino acid sequence: CSVEPLLEREITDTQYF. This chain links TRBV29-1 with TRBJ2-3; TRBD2 aligns across 8 bases. The germline V gene has CDR1 SQVTM and CDR2 ANQGSEA. This CDR3 has 17 residues. V lost 2 bases to trimming and J lost 2 bases; unmatched junction nucleotides: 12.